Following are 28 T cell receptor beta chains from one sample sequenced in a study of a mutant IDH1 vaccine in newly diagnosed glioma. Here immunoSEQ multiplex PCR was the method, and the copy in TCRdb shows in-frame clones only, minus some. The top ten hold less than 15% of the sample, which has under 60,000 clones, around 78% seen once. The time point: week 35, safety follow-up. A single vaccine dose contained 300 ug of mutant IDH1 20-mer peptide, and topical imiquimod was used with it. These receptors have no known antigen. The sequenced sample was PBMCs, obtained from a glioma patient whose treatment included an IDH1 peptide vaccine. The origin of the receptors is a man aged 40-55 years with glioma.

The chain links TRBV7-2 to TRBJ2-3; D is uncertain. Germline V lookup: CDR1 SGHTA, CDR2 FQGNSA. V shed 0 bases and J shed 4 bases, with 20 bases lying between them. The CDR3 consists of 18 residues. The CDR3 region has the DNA TGTGCCAGCAGCTTAGCGGCGGAGTCCTTCCTTTGGGCAGATACGCAGTATTTT. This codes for CASSLAAESFLWADTQYF.

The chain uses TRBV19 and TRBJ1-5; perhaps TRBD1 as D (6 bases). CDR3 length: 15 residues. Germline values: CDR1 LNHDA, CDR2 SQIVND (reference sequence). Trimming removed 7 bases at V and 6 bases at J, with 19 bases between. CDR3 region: CASTKREGGLQPQHF. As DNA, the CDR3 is TGTGCCAGTACCAAGAGGGAGGGGGGGCTTCAGCCCCAGCATTTT. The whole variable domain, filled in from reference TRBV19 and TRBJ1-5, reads DGGITQSPKYLFRKEGQNVTLSCEQNLNHDAMYWYRQDPGQGLRLIYYSQIVNDFQKGDIAEGYSVSREKKESFPLTVTSAQKNPTAFYLCASTKREGGLQPQHFGDGTRLSIL.

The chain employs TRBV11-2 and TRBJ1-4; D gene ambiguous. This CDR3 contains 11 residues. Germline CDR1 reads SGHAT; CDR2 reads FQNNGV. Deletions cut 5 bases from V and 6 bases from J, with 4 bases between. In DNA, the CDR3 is TGTGCCAGCAGCCTCGATGAAAAACTGTTTTTT. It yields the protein CASSLDEKLFF.

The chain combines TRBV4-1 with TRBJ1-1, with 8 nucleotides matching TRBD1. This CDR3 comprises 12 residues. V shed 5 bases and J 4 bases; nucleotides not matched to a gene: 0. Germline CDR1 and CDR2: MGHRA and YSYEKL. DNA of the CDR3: TGCGCCAGCAGCACAGGGGGCACTGAAGCTTTCTTT. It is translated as CASSTGGTEAFF.

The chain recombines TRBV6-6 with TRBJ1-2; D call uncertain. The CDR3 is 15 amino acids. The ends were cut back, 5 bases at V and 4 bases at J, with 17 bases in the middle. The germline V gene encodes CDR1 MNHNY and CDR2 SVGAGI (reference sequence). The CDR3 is CASSPAPRTSYGYTF. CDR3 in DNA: TGTGCCAGCAGTCCCGCGCCCAGAACCTCCTATGGCTACACCTTC.

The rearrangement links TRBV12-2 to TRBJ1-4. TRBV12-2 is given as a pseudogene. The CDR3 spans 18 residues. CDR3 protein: CASRLRKGKLGTNEKLFF. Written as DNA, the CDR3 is TGTGCAAGTCGCTTGAGAAAGGGAAAGTTAGGAACTAATGAAAAACTGTTTTTT.

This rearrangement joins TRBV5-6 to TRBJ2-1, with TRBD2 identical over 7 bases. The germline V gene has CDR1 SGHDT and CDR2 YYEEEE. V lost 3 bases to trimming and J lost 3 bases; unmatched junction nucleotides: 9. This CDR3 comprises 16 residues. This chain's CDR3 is CASSSLTAGHYNEQFF. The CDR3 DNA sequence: TGTGCCAGCAGCTCGCTGACAGCGGGGCACTACAATGAGCAGTTCTTC.

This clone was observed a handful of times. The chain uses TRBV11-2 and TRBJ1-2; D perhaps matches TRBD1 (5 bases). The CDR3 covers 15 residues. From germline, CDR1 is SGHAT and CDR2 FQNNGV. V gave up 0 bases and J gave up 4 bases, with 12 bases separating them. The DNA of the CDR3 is TGTGCCAGCAGCTTAGATCTGGGGGGAATCTATGGCTACACCTTC. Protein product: CASSLDLGGIYGYTF.

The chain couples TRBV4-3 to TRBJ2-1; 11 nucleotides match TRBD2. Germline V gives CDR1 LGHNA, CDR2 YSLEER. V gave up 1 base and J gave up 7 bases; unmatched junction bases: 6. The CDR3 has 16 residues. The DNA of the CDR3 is TGCGCCAGCAGCCAAGTTACTAGCGGGAGTCGGAATGAGCAGTTCTTC. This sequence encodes CASSQVTSGSRNEQFF.

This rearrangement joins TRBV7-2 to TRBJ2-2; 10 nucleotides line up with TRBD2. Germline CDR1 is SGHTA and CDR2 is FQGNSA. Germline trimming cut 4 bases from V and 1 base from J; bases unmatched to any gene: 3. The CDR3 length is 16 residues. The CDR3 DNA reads TGTGCCAGCAGCTCGACTAGCGGGTTGAACACCGGGGAGCTGTTTTTT. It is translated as CASSSTSGLNTGELFF. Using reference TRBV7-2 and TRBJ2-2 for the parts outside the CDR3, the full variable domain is GAGVSQSPSNKVTEKGKDVELRCDPISGHTALYWYRQSLGQGLEFLIYFQGNSAPDKSGLPSDRFSAERTGGSVSTLTIQRTQQEDSAVYLCASSSTSGLNTGELFFGEGSRLTVL.

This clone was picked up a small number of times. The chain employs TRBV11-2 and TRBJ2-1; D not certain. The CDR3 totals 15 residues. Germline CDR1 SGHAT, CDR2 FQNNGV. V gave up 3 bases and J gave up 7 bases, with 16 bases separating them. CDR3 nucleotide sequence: TGTGCCAGCAGCTTCCGACGGTTGTCTACTAATGAGCAGTTCTTC. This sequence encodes CASSFRRLSTNEQFF.

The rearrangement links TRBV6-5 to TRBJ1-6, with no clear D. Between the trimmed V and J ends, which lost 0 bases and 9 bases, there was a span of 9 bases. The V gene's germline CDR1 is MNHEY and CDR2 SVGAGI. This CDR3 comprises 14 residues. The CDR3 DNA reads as TGTGCCAGCAGTTACTCGACCAAGGGTTCACCCCTCCACTTT. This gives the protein CASSYSTKGSPLHF.

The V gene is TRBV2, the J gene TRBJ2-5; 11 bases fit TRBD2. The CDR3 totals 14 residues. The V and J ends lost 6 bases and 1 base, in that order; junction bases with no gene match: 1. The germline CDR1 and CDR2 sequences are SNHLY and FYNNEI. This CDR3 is CASSLAGGQETQYF. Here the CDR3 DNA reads TGTGCCAGCAGCCTAGCGGGAGGCCAAGAGACCCAGTACTTC.

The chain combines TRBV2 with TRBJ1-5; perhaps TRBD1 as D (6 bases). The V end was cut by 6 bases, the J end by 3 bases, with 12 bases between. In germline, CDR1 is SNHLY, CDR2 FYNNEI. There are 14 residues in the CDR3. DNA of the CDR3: TGTGCCAGCAGGGCGGACAGCCCCAATCAGCCCCAGCATTTT. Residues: CASRADSPNQPQHF. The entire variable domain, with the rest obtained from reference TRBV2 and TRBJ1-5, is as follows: EPEVTQTPSHQVTQMGQEVILRCVPISNHLYFYWYRQILGQKVEFLVSFYNNEISEKSEIFDDQFSVERPDGSNFTLKIRSTKLEDSAMYFCASRADSPNQPQHFGDGTRLSIL.

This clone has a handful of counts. The CDR3 DNA sequence: TGTGCCAGCTCAACGACAGGGCGGAACACTGAAGCTTTCTTT. Residues: CASSTTGRNTEAFF. J is TRBJ1-1 and V is TRBV18, with 7 bases matching TRBD1. Germline CDR1 is KGHSH and CDR2 is LQKENI. This CDR3 has 14 residues. V trimming: 5 bases; J trimming: 1 base; junction bases outside the gene matches: 4.

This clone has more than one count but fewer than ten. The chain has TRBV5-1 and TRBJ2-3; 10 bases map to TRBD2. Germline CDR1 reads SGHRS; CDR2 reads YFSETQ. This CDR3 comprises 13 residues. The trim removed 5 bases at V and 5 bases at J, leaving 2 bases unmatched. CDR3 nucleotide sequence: TGCGCCAGCAGAGCGGGAGGGGAAGATACGCAGTATTTT. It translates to CASRAGGEDTQYF. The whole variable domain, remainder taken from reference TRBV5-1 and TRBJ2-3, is KAGVTQTPRYLIKTRGQQVTLSCSPISGHRSVSWYQQTPGQGLQFLFEYFSETQRNKGNFPGRFSGRQFSNSRSEMNVSTLELGDSALYLCASRAGGEDTQYFGPGTRLTVL.

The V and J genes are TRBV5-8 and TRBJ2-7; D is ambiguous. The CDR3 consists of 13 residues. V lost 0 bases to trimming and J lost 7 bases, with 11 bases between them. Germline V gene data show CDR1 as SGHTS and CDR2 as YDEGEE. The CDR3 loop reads CASSLDVGREQYF. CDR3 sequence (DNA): TGTGCCAGCAGCTTGGATGTCGGGCGGGAGCAGTACTTC.

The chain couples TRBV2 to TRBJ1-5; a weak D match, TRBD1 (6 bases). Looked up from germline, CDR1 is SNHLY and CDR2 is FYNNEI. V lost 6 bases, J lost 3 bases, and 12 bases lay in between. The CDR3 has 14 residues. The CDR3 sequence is CASSETGTNQPQHF. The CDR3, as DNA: TGTGCCAGCAGCGAAACAGGGACCAATCAGCCCCAGCATTTT.

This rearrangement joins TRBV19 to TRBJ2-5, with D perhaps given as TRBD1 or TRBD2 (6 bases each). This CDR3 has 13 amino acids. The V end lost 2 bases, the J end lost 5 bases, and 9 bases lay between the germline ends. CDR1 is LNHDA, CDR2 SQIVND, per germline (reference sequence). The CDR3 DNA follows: TGTGCCAGTAGTATACGGGGGCCTGAGACCCAGTACTTC. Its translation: CASSIRGPETQYF.

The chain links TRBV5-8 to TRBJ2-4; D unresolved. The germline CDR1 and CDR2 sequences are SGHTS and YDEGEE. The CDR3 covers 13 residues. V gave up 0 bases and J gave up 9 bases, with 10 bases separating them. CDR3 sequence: CASSLVGAAIQYF. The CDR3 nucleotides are TGTGCCAGCAGCTTGGTAGGAGCAGCCATTCAGTACTTC.

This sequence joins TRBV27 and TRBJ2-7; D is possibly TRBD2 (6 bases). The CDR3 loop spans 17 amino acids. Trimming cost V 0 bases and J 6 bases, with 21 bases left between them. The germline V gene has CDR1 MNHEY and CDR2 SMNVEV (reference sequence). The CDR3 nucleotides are TGTGCCAGCAGTTTATCTTCGGGGCCGGGGACTGCAGGCGAGCAGTACTTC. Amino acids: CASSLSSGPGTAGEQYF.

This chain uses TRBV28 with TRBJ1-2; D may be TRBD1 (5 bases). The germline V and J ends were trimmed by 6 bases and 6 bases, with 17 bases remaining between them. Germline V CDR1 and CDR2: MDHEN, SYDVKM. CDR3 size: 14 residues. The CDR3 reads CASRLPGRVHGYTF. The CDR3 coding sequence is TGTGCCAGCAGGCTCCCGGGACGGGTACATGGCTACACCTTC.

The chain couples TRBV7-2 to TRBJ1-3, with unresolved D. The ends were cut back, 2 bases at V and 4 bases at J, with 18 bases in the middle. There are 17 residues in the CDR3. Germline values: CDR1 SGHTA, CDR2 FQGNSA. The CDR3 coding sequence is TGTGCCAGCAGCTTAATCCATGCAGAAGCGTCCGGAAACACCATATATTTT. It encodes CASSLIHAEASGNTIYF.

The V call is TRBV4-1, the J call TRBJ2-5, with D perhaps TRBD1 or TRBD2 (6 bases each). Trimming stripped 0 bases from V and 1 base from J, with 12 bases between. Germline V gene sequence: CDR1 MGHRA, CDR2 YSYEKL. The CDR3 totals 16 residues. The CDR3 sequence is CASSQDRRGAQETQYF. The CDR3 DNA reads TGCGCCAGCAGCCAAGATAGGAGGGGGGCCCAAGAGACCCAGTACTTC.

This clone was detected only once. CDR3 region: CASSPQGSETQYF. The CDR3 nucleotides are TGTGCCAGCAGCCCACAGGGGAGCGAGACCCAGTACTTC. V gene TRBV2 combines with J gene TRBJ2-5; 7 bases align to TRBD1. The J segment lost 5 bases and the V segment lost 6 bases, leaving 6 bases of the junction unmatched. Germline loops: CDR1 SNHLY, CDR2 FYNNEI. The CDR3 is 13 amino acids. Variable domain in full (rest from reference TRBV2 and TRBJ2-5): EPEVTQTPSHQVTQMGQEVILRCVPISNHLYFYWYRQILGQKVEFLVSFYNNEISEKSEIFDDQFSVERPDGSNFTLKIRSTKLEDSAMYFCASSPQGSETQYFGPGTRLLVL.

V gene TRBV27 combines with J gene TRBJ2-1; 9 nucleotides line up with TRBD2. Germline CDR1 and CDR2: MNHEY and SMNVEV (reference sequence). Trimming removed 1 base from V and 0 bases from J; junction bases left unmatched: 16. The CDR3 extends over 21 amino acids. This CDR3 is CASSLWVPGGSGSSSYNEQFF. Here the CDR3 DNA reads TGTGCCAGCAGTTTATGGGTACCCGGGGGTAGCGGGAGTAGCTCCTACAATGAGCAGTTCTTC.

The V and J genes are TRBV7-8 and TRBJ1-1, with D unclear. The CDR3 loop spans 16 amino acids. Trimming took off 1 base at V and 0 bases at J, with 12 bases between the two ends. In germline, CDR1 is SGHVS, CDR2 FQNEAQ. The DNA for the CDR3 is TGTGCCAGCAGCTTAGTCCCGGGAGGAATGAACACTGAAGCTTTCTTT. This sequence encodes CASSLVPGGMNTEAFF.

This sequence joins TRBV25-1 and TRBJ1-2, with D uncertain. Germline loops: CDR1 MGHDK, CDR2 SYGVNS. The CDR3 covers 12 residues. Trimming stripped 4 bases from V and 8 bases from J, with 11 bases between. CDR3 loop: CASSVGPEGYTF. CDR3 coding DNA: TGTGCCAGCAGTGTCGGCCCCGAAGGCTACACCTTC.